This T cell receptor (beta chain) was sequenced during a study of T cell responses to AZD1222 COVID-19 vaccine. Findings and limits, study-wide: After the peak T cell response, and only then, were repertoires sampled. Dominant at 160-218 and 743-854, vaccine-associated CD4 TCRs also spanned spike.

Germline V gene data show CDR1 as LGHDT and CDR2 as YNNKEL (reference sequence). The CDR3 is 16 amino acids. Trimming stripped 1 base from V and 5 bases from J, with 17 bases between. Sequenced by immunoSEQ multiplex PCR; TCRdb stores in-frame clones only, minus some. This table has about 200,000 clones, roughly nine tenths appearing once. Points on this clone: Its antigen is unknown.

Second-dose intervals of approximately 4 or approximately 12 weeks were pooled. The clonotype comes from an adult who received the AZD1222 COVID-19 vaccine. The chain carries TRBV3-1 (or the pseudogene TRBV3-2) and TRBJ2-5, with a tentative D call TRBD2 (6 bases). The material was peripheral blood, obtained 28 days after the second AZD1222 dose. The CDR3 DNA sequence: TGTGCCAGCAGCCAAGCCCGGCCAGAGGGGAGGGAGACCCAGTACTTC. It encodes CASSQARPEGRETQYF.